This is a list of T cell receptor beta chains from one sample in a study of Graves' ophthalmopathy and Graves' hyperthyroidism. TCRdb itself ran the multiplex PCR reads through MiXCR, one entry per CDR3 protein. Among just over 600,000 distinct CDR3 sequences listed, 20% to 25% were seen once. Sequencing was performed on peripheral blood. The origin of the receptors is a woman aged 18-29 years with stable Graves' hyperthyroidism. Some clones in this sample may be carry-over from other donors' samples. Each CDR3 is given with its conserved first and last residue. A D gene is named only where the DNA matches it firmly. Clone size is given for some rows only: seen once, a few or many times, or a class if the clone is expanded.

TRBV12-3/TRBV12-4,TRBJ1-2,-,many,CASSLGRGYGYTF,TGTGCCAGCAGTTTAGGCAGGGGCTATGGCTACACCTTC
TRBV11-1,TRBJ1-1,-,-,CASSLAGGFRNTEAFF,TGTGCCAGCAGCTTAGCCGGGGGGTTTAGGAATACTGAAGCTTTCTTT
TRBV6-2/TRBV6-3,TRBJ1-1,-,-,CASVKGGVTEAFF,TGTGCCAGCGTAAAAGGGGGGGTTACTGAAGCTTTCTTT
TRBV28,TRBJ1-6,-,many,CASSSDDWNQGTSPLHF,TGTGCCAGCAGTTCGGACGATTGGAACCAGGGAACTTCACCCCTCCACTTT
TRBV12-3/TRBV12-4,TRBJ1-2,-,many,CASSPRGYGYTF,TGTGCCAGCAGCCCAAGAGGGTATGGCTACACCTTC
TRBV12-3/TRBV12-4,TRBJ1-2,-,many,CASSLRRIYGYTF,TGTGCCAGCAGTTTAAGGCGCATCTATGGCTACACCTTC
TRBV6-1,TRBJ1-2,-,many,CASSEVRGNYGYTF,TGTGCCAGCAGTGAAGTGAGGGGGAACTATGGCTACACCTTC
TRBV6-5,TRBJ2-7,-,many,CASSRPKNEQYF,TGTGCCAGCAGCCGCCCTAAGAACGAGCAGTACTTC
TRBV6-1,TRBJ1-2,TRBD1,few,CASSRGEGQGDLFGYTF,TGTGCCAGCAGCCGCGGGGAGGGACAGGGTGATTTGTTTGGCTACACCTTC
TRBV7-2,TRBJ2-7,-,many,CASSLSSPGNFYEQYF,TGTGCCAGCAGCTTATCTAGCCCGGGTAATTTCTACGAGCAGTACTTC
TRBV15,TRBJ1-1,-,few,CATSPPGPQNTEAFF,TGTGCCACCAGCCCACCGGGACCCCAGAACACTGAAGCTTTCTTT
TRBV7-8,TRBJ1-5,-,many,CAARGASNQPQHF,TGTGCCGCCCGGGGGGCGAGCAATCAGCCCCAGCATTTT
TRBV7-2,TRBJ2-7,-,-,CASSLEGWNDEQYF,TGTGCCAGCAGCTTAGAGGGATGGAATGACGAGCAGTACTTC
TRBV29-1,TRBJ1-1,-,once,CSSGRQNTEAFF,TGCAGCTCGGGACGGCAGAACACTGAAGCTTTCTTT